This TCR beta chain is drawn from a study of technical replicates of blood from a few donors. TCRdb's copy holds only in-frame clones and misses some; the assay was immunoSEQ multiplex PCR. This table holds tens of thousands of clones, roughly 90% found once. This clone was counted between two and nine times. The sequence derives from a human donor in good health. The source material was T cells isolated from PBMCs.

The CDR3 coding sequence is TGTGCCTGGGAATTTGATAGGGGAACTGAAGCTTTCTTT. Protein sequence: CAWEFDRGTEAFF. The V call is TRBV30, the J call TRBJ1-1, with D perhaps TRBD1 (5 bases). Per germline, CDR1 GTSNPN and CDR2 SVGIG (reference sequence). Trimming removed 5 bases at V and 5 bases at J, with 15 bases between. This CDR3 has 13 residues.